A single sample gave rise to the 9 T cell receptor beta chains below, sequenced in a study of regulatory T cells in long-lasting Graves disease. The time point was: persistent/refractory GD, antithyroid drugs over 5 years with positive TRAb. Researchers made the TCR library from RNA that was extracted from PBMCs. HTBI primers from iRepertoire and Arm-PCR of CDR3 regions yielded the TCR beta libraries. TCRdb re-called the multiplex PCR reads through MiXCR, storing one row per CDR3 protein. The table records 500,000 to 800,000 distinct CDR3 sequences, around 30% of them present only once. Sequencing used peripheral blood mononuclear cells (PBMCs), obtained when the disease was refractory, from a patient treated with antithyroid drugs. The receptors were gathered from a female donor with Graves disease.

The chain is built from TRBV20-1 and TRBJ2-7, with D hard to call. V lost 0 bases and J 0 bases, leaving 12 bases between the germline ends. The CDR3 sequence is 15 residues long. Germline V gene lookup returns CDR1 DFQATT and CDR2 SNEGSKA (reference sequence). The CDR3 spells CSARDIGFSSYEQYF. As DNA, the CDR3 is TGCAGTGCTAGAGATATAGGTTTTAGCTCCTACGAGCAGTACTTC.

Only a few counts were recorded for this clonotype. The chain combines TRBV29-1 with TRBJ2-5; TRBD2 matches 14 bases. J gave up 4 bases and V 6 bases, and 4 bases lay outside the gene matches. From germline, CDR1 is SQVTM and CDR2 ANQGSEA. This CDR3 has 14 residues. The CDR3 nucleotides are TGCAGCGTATCCGGGACTAGCGGGAGAGAGACCCAGTACTTC. Protein sequence: CSVSGTSGRETQYF.

There are many counts of this clonotype. The V gene is TRBV12-3 or TRBV12-4, the J gene TRBJ2-7; 7 bases match TRBD1. The CDR3 loop spans 15 amino acids. With 3 bases clipped from V and 2 bases from J, the junction kept 7 bases outside the gene matches. The CDR3 reads CASSLADRTTYEQYF. In DNA form, the CDR3 reads TGTGCCAGCAGTTTGGCGGACAGGACCACCTACGAGCAGTACTTC.

This clonotype was counted only a few times. J is TRBJ2-7 and V is TRBV12-3 or TRBV12-4, with D unclear. The CDR3 has 11 amino acids. V shed 4 bases and J shed 5 bases, with 6 bases lying between them. CDR3 in amino acids: CASSSRHEQYF. DNA for the CDR3: TGTGCCAGCAGTTCCCGACACGAGCAGTACTTC.

This clonotype has a handful of counts. The genes are TRBV20-1 and TRBJ1-5; TRBD1 agrees at 9 bases. This CDR3 has 14 amino acids. V shed 1 base, J shed 5 bases, and the junction held 3 bases outside the gene matches. Germline values: CDR1 DFQATT, CDR2 SNEGSKA (reference sequence). CDR3 protein: CSARGQGGDQPQHF. As DNA, the CDR3 is TGCAGTGCTAGAGGACAGGGGGGGGATCAGCCCCAGCATTTT.

The rearrangement joins TRBV6-5 to TRBJ2-6, with D possibly matching TRBD2 (5 bases). CDR3 length: 19 residues. CDR1 and CDR2 from the germline V gene are MNHEY and SVGAGI. Trimming removed 2 bases from V and 0 bases from J, with 17 bases in between. The CDR3 DNA reads as TGTGCCAGCAGTTACAGGGTCCGGAGGAAGAGCTCTGGGGCCAACGTCCTGACTTTC. It encodes CASSYRVRRKSSGANVLTF.

The J gene is TRBJ2-5, the V gene TRBV2; D not resolved. The CDR3 is 15 residues long. V was pared by 6 bases and J by 2 bases, with 16 bases between. Germline V lookup: CDR1 SNHLY, CDR2 FYNNEI. CDR3 nucleotides: TGTGCCAGCAGGGCCCCCCCTAGTAAGCAAGAGACCCAGTACTTC. The encoded protein is CASRAPPSKQETQYF.

The CDR3 spells CASSPGRALTYEQYF. The CDR3 DNA is TGTGCCAGCAGCCCCGGCAGGGCCCTAACCTACGAGCAGTACTTC. The chain has TRBV7-9 and TRBJ2-7; a possible D gene is TRBD1 (5 bases). This CDR3 is 15 amino acids long. The V end was cut by 5 bases, the J end by 2 bases, with 16 bases between. Germline CDR1 SEHNR, CDR2 FQNEAQ (reference sequence).

A few counts support this clonotype. The V gene is TRBV11-2, the J gene TRBJ1-2, with D hard to call. There are 12 residues in the CDR3. CDR1 is SGHAT and CDR2 is FQNNGV in the germline V gene. Trimming shortened V by 2 bases and J by 8 bases, and 9 bases separated the two germline ends. The DNA for the CDR3 is TGTGCCAGCAGCTTAATATCTGAGGGCTACACCTTC. Protein: CASSLISEGYTF.